The 28 T cell receptor beta chains listed next were all sequenced from one sample in a study of T cells in Graves' hyperthyroidism and ophthalmopathy (dated by TCRdb to the late 2010s). Libraries were constructed by multiplex PCR. Sequencer: Illumina HiSeq 2000. Amplification of TCR beta CDR3 regions was carried out from RNA transcripts. For the first round of RT-PCR on the TCR CDR3, the HTBI primer set was used together with the Qiagen OneStep RT-PCR kit. Using fastp at Q25 and MiXCR, TCRdb reprocessed the public reads and kept productive beta chains. Rows matching on CDR3 protein sequence are summarized as one entry with the most common DNA and genes. The sample contains under 650,000 distinct CDR3 sequences, 15% to 20% of them found a single time. 3.5% to 4% of the sample is in the top ten clones. Sequencing input: blood. The receptors come from a woman aged 25-40 years with Graves' hyperthyroidism.

This clonotype was counted many times. This chain joins TRBV7-2 and TRBJ1-2; the match to TRBD1 covers 7 bases. Losses at the gene ends were 5 bases for V and 6 bases for J; bases not matched to a gene: 6. The CDR3 spans 13 residues. Germline CDR1 reads SGHTA; CDR2 reads FQGNSA. CDR3 sequence reads: CASSTYGQDGYTF. The CDR3 nucleotides read TGTGCCAGCAGCACATACGGACAGGATGGCTACACCTTC.

There are a few counts of this clonotype. V is TRBV5-8 and J is TRBJ2-2; 7 bases are a match to TRBD1. Germline lookup yields CDR1 SGHTS and CDR2 YDEGEE. The V segment lost 4 bases and the J segment 4 bases; nucleotides outside the gene matches: 10. The CDR3 is made up of 16 amino acids. CDR3 residues: CASSREDRAVTGELFF. CDR3 DNA: TGTGCCAGCAGCCGGGAAGACAGGGCGGTCACCGGGGAGCTGTTTTTT.

V and J are TRBV29-1 and TRBJ2-7, with D uncertain. V was pared by 8 bases and J by 0 bases, with 11 bases between. Germline V gene sequence: CDR1 SQVTM, CDR2 ANQGSEA. This CDR3 contains 12 residues. The CDR3 DNA sequence: TGCAGCATCTTGACGAGCTCCTACGAGCAGTACTTC. Residues: CSILTSSYEQYF.

In its sample, this clonotype was seen many times. The chain carries TRBV7-2 and TRBJ2-1; the match to TRBD1 covers 8 bases. Germline loops: CDR1 SGHTA, CDR2 FQGNSA. Trimming cost V 5 bases and J 3 bases; bases outside gene matches: 3. The CDR3 contains 14 residues. CDR3 in DNA: TGTGCCAGCAGCCCAGGGGGCATCTACAATGAGCAGTTCTTC. Its protein is CASSPGGIYNEQFF.

CDR3 loop: CASSRSPPEATRETQYF. DNA of the CDR3: TGTGCCAGCAGCCGGTCCCCTCCGGAAGCGACGAGGGAGACCCAGTACTTC. This chain connects TRBV3-1 to TRBJ2-5; D not certain. The CDR3 spans 17 residues. Germline V gene sequence: CDR1 LGHDT, CDR2 YNNKEL (reference sequence). Trimming pared 4 bases from V and 5 bases from J, leaving 23 bases between.

Worth noting for this clonotype: A much larger clone lies a single base off, so this may be a read error. The gene calls are TRBV28 and TRBJ2-3, with 7 bases identical to TRBD2. Germline-derived CDR1 and CDR2 are MDHEN and SYDVKM. The CDR3 spans 15 residues. CDR3 sequence: CAGSEYRGELDTQYF. For the CDR3, the DNA is TGTGCCGGCAGTGAATATCGGGGGGAACTAGATACGCAGTATTTT.

A few counts support this clonotype. This sequence joins TRBV3-1 and TRBJ2-1; 8 positions match TRBD2. The germline V gene encodes CDR1 LGHDT and CDR2 YNNKEL (reference sequence). Trimming cost V 5 bases and J 8 bases; bases outside gene matches: 11. CDR3 size: 15 residues. In DNA, the CDR3 is TGTGCCAGCAGCACCGGGGGGGGGAGCGGGGATGAGCAGTTCTTC. It translates to CASSTGGGSGDEQFF.

J is TRBJ2-7 and V is TRBV20-1, with 8 bases matching TRBD1. Germline CDR1 reads DFQATT; CDR2 reads SNEGSKA (reference sequence). V dropped 5 bases and J dropped 5; count of bases not matched to a gene: 5. The CDR3 consists of 12 residues. CDR3 nucleotide sequence: TGCAGTGCTTCGGACAGGGCCCACGAGCAGTACTTC. Protein sequence: CSASDRAHEQYF.

This clonotype has a handful of counts. The chain is built from TRBV5-5 and TRBJ2-5; no firm D call. Trimming removed 1 base at V and 4 bases at J, with 8 bases between. From germline, CDR1 is SGHKS and CDR2 YYEKEE (reference sequence). The CDR3 is made up of 13 amino acids. The CDR3 coding sequence is TGTGCCAGCAGCTTGTACTCGGGAGAGACCCAGTACTTC. Translation gives CASSLYSGETQYF.

This clonotype was counted between two and nine times. The chain is built from TRBV5-1 and TRBJ2-3; a weak D match, TRBD1 (6 bases). Trimming took off 0 bases at V and 6 bases at J, with 14 bases between the two ends. Germline loops: CDR1 SGHRS, CDR2 YFSETQ. The CDR3 has 15 amino acids. The CDR3 loop reads CASSLEDRSVDTQYF. CDR3 in DNA: TGCGCCAGCAGCTTGGAGGACAGATCGGTGGATACGCAGTATTTT.

This clonotype was counted at least ten times. The rearrangement uses TRBV28 and TRBJ2-5; D is possibly TRBD2 (6 bases). The CDR3 sequence is 16 residues long. Germline CDR1 MDHEN, CDR2 SYDVKM. The V gene lost 3 bases and the J gene lost 5 bases, with 19 bases spanning the gap. The CDR3 DNA sequence: TGTGCCAGCAGTTTCACCCCGGGACTGGGGAGGGAGACCCAGTACTTC. This sequence encodes CASSFTPGLGRETQYF.

The V call is TRBV28, the J call TRBJ1-5; 8 positions agree with TRBD1. Germline V gene lookup returns CDR1 MDHEN and CDR2 SYDVKM. This CDR3 comprises 14 residues. V shed 5 bases, J shed 12 bases, and the junction held 12 bases outside the gene matches. The chain's CDR3 is CASSPGTGYQSQHF. CDR3 DNA sequence: TGTGCCAGCAGTCCCGGGACAGGTTATCAGAGCCAGCATTTT.

The chain couples TRBV29-1 to TRBJ2-3; the match to TRBD1 covers 7 bases. Germline-derived CDR1 and CDR2 are SQVTM and ANQGSEA. J was trimmed by 10 bases and V by 5 bases; bases with no gene match: 21. The CDR3 contains 16 residues. The CDR3 sequence: CSVYGLEGALGYAQYF. The CDR3 DNA follows: TGCAGCGTTTACGGATTAGAGGGGGCTCTGGGATACGCGCAGTATTTT.

This clonotype was observed at least ten times. V usage is TRBV19 and J usage is TRBJ2-7; D uncertain. Between the trimmed V and J ends, which lost 5 bases and 1 base, there was a span of 9 bases. This CDR3 spans 13 amino acids. Germline V gene lookup returns CDR1 LNHDA and CDR2 SQIVND (reference sequence). CDR3 region: CASSDDQSYEQYF. The CDR3 DNA sequence: TGTGCCAGTAGTGACGACCAGTCCTACGAGCAGTACTTC.

This clonotype was detected a few times. CDR3 coding DNA: TGTGCCAGCAGCAAAGTACCGGGACGGAACTACGAGCAGTACTTC. Its translation is CASSKVPGRNYEQYF. V is TRBV27 and J is TRBJ2-7; TRBD1 or TRBD2 may be the D gene (5 bases each). Germline loops: CDR1 MNHEY, CDR2 SMNVEV (reference sequence). This CDR3 has 15 residues. V dropped 6 bases and J dropped 3 bases, with 18 bases sitting between them.

At least ten counts were recorded for this clonotype. The rearrangement uses TRBV7-2 and TRBJ2-7; 10 nucleotides line up with TRBD2. Germline CDR1 reads SGHTA; CDR2 reads FQGNSA. This CDR3 is 16 amino acids long. V was pared by 1 base and J by 2 bases, with 5 bases of the junction left unmatched. This chain's CDR3 is CASSLEMSGRAYEQYF. The CDR3 DNA sequence: TGTGCCAGCAGCTTAGAAATGAGCGGGAGGGCCTACGAGCAGTACTTC.

There are many counts of this clonotype. V gene TRBV30 combines with J gene TRBJ1-2, with D possibly being TRBD1 (5 bases). Between the trimmed V and J ends, which lost 5 bases and 4 bases, there was a span of 11 bases. This CDR3 region has 12 residues. Germline values: CDR1 GTSNPN, CDR2 SVGIG (reference sequence). The chain's CDR3 is CAWETGGYGYTF. The CDR3 nucleotides read TGTGCCTGGGAAACAGGAGGCTATGGCTACACCTTC.

This clonotype has a count of ten or more. This chain uses TRBV18 with TRBJ2-3; D possibly corresponds to TRBD2 (5 bases). The CDR3 has 14 residues. Trimming cost V 0 bases and J 3 bases, with 7 bases left between them. Germline loops: CDR1 KGHSH, CDR2 LQKENI. CDR3 loop: CASSPPTGTDTQYF. CDR3 nucleotide sequence: TGTGCCAGCTCACCACCGACGGGGACAGATACGCAGTATTTT.

This clonotype showed up many times. The J gene is TRBJ2-7, the V gene TRBV6-1; D is ambiguous. The germline V and J ends were trimmed by 6 bases and 4 bases, with 7 bases remaining between them. CDR1 MNHNS and CDR2 SASEGT come from the germline V gene. The CDR3 has 11 residues. The CDR3 DNA is TGTGCCAGCAGGTCGAGGTACGAGCAGTACTTC. Translating it yields CASRSRYEQYF.

The chain uses TRBV24-1 and TRBJ2-2; possibly TRBD1 for D (7 bases). CDR1 KGHDR and CDR2 SFDVKD come from the germline V gene. The CDR3 sequence is 15 residues long. The V and J ends lost 11 bases and 2 bases respectively, with 17 bases between them. The CDR3 is CASRGDGINTGELFF. Written as DNA, the CDR3 is TGTGCCAGCAGGGGGGACGGCATTAACACCGGGGAGCTGTTTTTT.

This clonotype showed up many times. The gene calls are TRBV11-3 and TRBJ2-7; D gene unclear. Germline CDR1 reads SGHNT; CDR2 reads YENEEA. Trimming took off 1 base at V and 0 bases at J, with 7 bases between the two ends. This CDR3 contains 14 residues. The CDR3: CASSLVATSYEQYF. The DNA for the CDR3 is TGTGCCAGCAGCTTAGTAGCTACCTCCTACGAGCAGTACTTC.

In the case of this clonotype: Just one base apart from a much larger clone, this may be a read error. V gene TRBV11-2 combines with J gene TRBJ2-3; the D gene is possibly TRBD2 (5 bases). This CDR3 is 15 amino acids long. Germline V gene sequence: CDR1 SGHAT, CDR2 FQNNGV. V was pared by 5 bases and J by 4 bases, with 16 bases between. The CDR3 nucleotides are TGTGCCAGCAGCACCTCGCTCGGGGTTCCAGATACGCAGTATTTT. Encoded protein: CASSTSLGVPDTQYF.

The rearrangement joins TRBV7-8 to TRBJ2-7, with 7 bases matching TRBD1. Trimming removed 2 bases from V and 5 bases from J; junction bases left unmatched: 3. The CDR3 is 13 amino acids. CDR1 SGHVS and CDR2 FQNEAQ come from the germline V gene. CDR3 sequence: CASSLIRGHEQYF. CDR3 DNA: TGTGCCAGCAGCTTAATTAGGGGGCACGAGCAGTACTTC.

This clonotype was seen many times. V and J are TRBV7-9 and TRBJ1-1, with D uncertain. CDR1 SEHNR and CDR2 FQNEAQ come from the germline V gene (reference sequence). Deletions cut 4 bases from V and 7 bases from J, with 7 bases between. The CDR3 is 11 residues long. This chain's CDR3 is CASSSLSEAFF. The CDR3 coding sequence is TGTGCCAGCAGCTCACTGAGTGAAGCTTTCTTT.

This clonotype was found many times. The gene calls are TRBV28 and TRBJ2-1, with TRBD2 matching over 7 bases. The germline V gene has CDR1 MDHEN and CDR2 SYDVKM. This CDR3 region has 14 residues. Unmatched junction bases numbered 7, after V lost 6 bases and J lost 5 bases. CDR3 loop: CASREVAGNNEQFF. The CDR3 nucleotides are TGTGCCAGCAGAGAGGTAGCGGGCAACAATGAGCAGTTCTTC.

This clonotype was observed a handful of times. The rearrangement uses TRBV6-1 and TRBJ2-1; TRBD2 matches at 12 bases. Looked up from germline, CDR1 is MNHNS and CDR2 is SASEGT. The CDR3 runs 18 residues. Trimming at V came to 4 bases and at J to 7 bases, leaving 14 bases not matched to a gene. The CDR3 here is CASSVSSGRAKRGNEQFF. CDR3 nucleotides: TGTGCCAGCAGTGTATCTAGCGGGAGGGCCAAGCGGGGGAATGAGCAGTTCTTC.

This clonotype has ten or more counts. J is TRBJ2-7 and V is TRBV11-1, with D unclear. Trimming left V 0 bases short and J 6 bases short, with 6 bases between. Germline loops: CDR1 SGHAT, CDR2 FQDESV (reference sequence). This CDR3 has 12 amino acids. CDR3 nucleotides: TGTGCCAGCAGCTTAGCTGGAGTCGAGCAGTACTTC. As protein: CASSLAGVEQYF.

With regard to this clonotype: This may be a read error: a much more frequent sequence differs by one nucleotide. The chain links TRBV5-1 to TRBJ2-7; D is possibly TRBD1 or TRBD2 (6 bases each). Matching the DNA end better, TRBJ2-1 makes the J call doubtful. This CDR3 is 15 amino acids long. Germline values: CDR1 SGHRS, CDR2 YFSETQ. Written as DNA, the CDR3 is TGCGCCAGCAGCTTGGCGTCCGGGGGCGGCTACGAGCAGTTCTTC. It encodes CASSLASGGGYEQFF.